Listed below are T cell receptor beta chains from one sample, sequenced in a study of cytomegalovirus exposure and HLA in healthy donors. TCRdb's copy holds only in-frame clones and misses some; the assay was immunoSEQ multiplex PCR. The data show around 150,000 clones, about 90% seen once. Sample: PBMCs. The receptors were sampled from a woman younger than 30 in good health and CMV-seropositive. Both conserved end residues are part of each CDR3. The order of the fields is D gene, V gene, J gene, clone size, CDR3 DNA, CDR3 protein. The D gene is left open where the match is weak. Clone size is given for some rows only: seen once, a few or many times, or a class if the clone is expanded.

TRBD2	TRBV2	TRBJ2-1	.	TGTGCCAGTTACGACGGGGGGGTCTCCTACAATGAGCAGTTCTTC	CASYDGGVSYNEQFF
.	TRBV27	TRBJ2-2	.	TGTGCCAGCAGTTTTGGACTTAACACCGGGGAGCTGTTTTTT	CASSFGLNTGELFF
.	TRBV6-1	TRBJ2-3	.	TGTGCCAGCAACATACAGGTTGGAGATACGCAGTATTTT	CASNIQVGDTQYF
TRBD2	TRBV27	TRBJ2-5	.	TGTGCCAGCACCGGTAGCGGGAGGGCCGGGGAGACCCAGTACTTC	CASTGSGRAGETQYF
TRBD1	TRBV7-2	TRBJ2-7	.	TGTGCCAGCAGCTTGAACAGGGGCGGGGAGCAGTACTTC	CASSLNRGGEQYF
.	TRBV7-2	TRBJ1-3	.	TGTGCCAGCAGCTTTGGCCCCGGGTCTGGAAACACCATATATTTT	CASSFGPGSGNTIYF
.	TRBV30	TRBJ1-2	.	TGTGCCTGGAGTTCCCGGGACACTTACTATGGCTACACCTTC	CAWSSRDTYYGYTF
.	TRBV6-1	TRBJ2-7	.	TGTGCCAGCAGCCCCGGGACTTCCACCTACGAGCAGTACTTC	CASSPGTSTYEQYF
TRBD1	TRBV19	TRBJ1-3	.	TGTGCCAGTAGTCCACAGGGGGTATCTGGAAACACCATATATTTT	CASSPQGVSGNTIYF
.	TRBV6-5	TRBJ2-2	.	TGTGCCAGCGGCAGGAACACCGGGGAGCTGTTTTTT	CASGRNTGELFF
.	TRBV19	TRBJ1-1	once	TGTGCCAGTACGAGGGCCGTGAACACTGAAGCTTTCTTT	CASTRAVNTEAFF
.	TRBV9	TRBJ2-6	.	TGTGCCAGCAGCGTAGATTCCGTCTCTGGGGCCAACGTCCTGACTTTC	CASSVDSVSGANVLTF
TRBD2	TRBV28	TRBJ2-5	.	TGTGCCAGCAGTACCTCCGTGGGGGGGGATAGGGAGACCCAGTACTTC	CASSTSVGGDRETQYF
TRBD1	TRBV6-1	TRBJ1-6	.	TGTGCCAGCACCGGACGGACAGGGGGGGATTCACCCCTCCACTTT	CASTGRTGGDSPLHF
.	TRBV7-2	TRBJ2-3	.	TGTGCCAGCAGCTTAGAGACTACTAGCACAGATACGCAGTATTTT	CASSLETTSTDTQYF
TRBD2	TRBV11-2	TRBJ2-5	.	TGTGCCAGCAGCTGCAGGCGGCGGGGGGCCGACGTGGAGACCCAGTACTTC	CASSCRRRGADVETQYF
TRBD2	TRBV11-2	TRBJ2-3	.	TGTGCCAGCAACCCATGGGGAGGGGACACAGATACGCAGTATTTT	CASNPWGGDTDTQYF
TRBD1	TRBV7-2	TRBJ1-2	.	TGTGCCAGCAATCAAGGGGGACAGGGGTCCTCCAACACCTTC	CASNQGGQGSSNTF
TRBD1	TRBV7-2	TRBJ2-7	.	TGTGCCAGCTGCGTCCGGGACAGACCCTACGAGCAGTACTTC	CASCVRDRPYEQYF
.	TRBV19	TRBJ2-6	.	TGTGCCAGTAGTATAACCGCTACCAGGCCTGGGGCCAACGTCCTGACTTTC	CASSITATRPGANVLTF
.	TRBV5-1	TRBJ1-1	.	TGCGCCAGCAGCCTCTTGGTGGGGGGCACTGAAGCTTTCTTT	CASSLLVGGTEAFF
.	TRBV5-5	TRBJ2-7	.	TGTGCCAGCAGCTTGGGCGGGGGCGGGGGAAGCTCCTACGAGCAGTACTTC	CASSLGGGGGSSYEQYF
TRBD1	TRBV6-1	TRBJ1-1	.	TGTGCCAGCAGTTTGACTCAGGGGGCTAAAACTGAAGCTTTCTTT	CASSLTQGAKTEAFF
TRBD2	TRBV7-3	TRBJ2-7	.	TGTGCCAGCAGCAACCCACTAGCGGGAGATTACGAGCAGTACTTC	CASSNPLAGDYEQYF
TRBD1	TRBV10-2	TRBJ1-1	.	TGCGCCAGCAGACGGACAGGGGAACTGGATGAAGCTTTCTTT	CASRRTGELDEAFF
.	TRBV28	TRBJ1-3	once	TGTGCCAGCAGTCCTCCTAGGTCAGTTGAGATGACCATATATTTT	CASSPPRSVEMTIYF
.	TRBV23-1	TRBJ2-7	.	TGCGCCAGCAGCGGGGCCTTTTGGACTATATCCGGGGCAGCCCGGTACGAGCAGTACTTC	CASSGAFWTISGAARYEQYF
TRBD1	TRBV28	TRBJ2-7	.	TGTGCCAGCAGTCCCACCTCCCGGGACAGGGGACACGAGCAGTACTTC	CASSPTSRDRGHEQYF
.	TRBV12-5	TRBJ2-1	.	TGTGCTAGTGGTTCCGAGCGTGAGCAGTTCTTC	CASGSEREQFF
TRBD1	TRBV5-6	TRBJ1-2	.	TGTGCCAGCAGAGGACCAGGACAGGGGAACTATGGCTACACCTTC	CASRGPGQGNYGYTF
.	TRBV4-2	TRBJ2-3	.	TGTGCCAGCAGCCAAGACTTGGGGCTCCAGAGTAGCACAGATACGCAGTATTTT	CASSQDLGLQSSTDTQYF
.	TRBV5-6	TRBJ1-2	.	TGTGCCAGCAGCTTGGACAGTAACTATGGCTACACCTTC	CASSLDSNYGYTF
.	TRBV4-1	TRBJ2-5	few	TGCGCCAGCAGCCAAAGATCACTAGAGGTTACCGAGACCCAGTACTTC	CASSQRSLEVTETQYF
TRBD1	TRBV7-2	TRBJ1-2	once	TGTGCCAGCAGCTTAAGTGTAGACAGGGGGCTTAACTATGGCTACACCTTC	CASSLSVDRGLNYGYTF
TRBD1	TRBV7-9	TRBJ1-5	.	TGTGCCAGCAGCTTATCAGGGGGCGGCGCCGGAGGGCCCCAGCATTTT	CASSLSGGGAGGPQHF
.	TRBV11-2	TRBJ1-2	.	TGTGCCAGCAGCTTAGGGGGCGGAGTCCCCGCTGGCTACACCTTC	CASSLGGGVPAGYTF
TRBD2	TRBV2	TRBJ2-7	.	TGTGCCAGCATCAACAAAGCTTCGACTAGCGGGAGGCCCTACGAGCAGTACTTC	CASINKASTSGRPYEQYF
.	TRBV6-5	TRBJ1-4	once	TGTGCCAGCAGTTACTCAGCTGCTGCAACTAATGAAAAACTGTTTTTT	CASSYSAAATNEKLFF
.	TRBV6-6	TRBJ1-6	once	TGTGCCAGCGGGCTAGAAGGAGGGTACCTTGGCTCACCCCTCCACTTT	CASGLEGGYLGSPLHF
TRBD2	TRBV6-6	TRBJ2-3	.	TGTGCCAGCACCACGGGGGGTACGCAGTATTTT	CASTTGGTQYF
.	TRBV29-1	TRBJ2-7	.	TGCAGCGTCCGGGACTTTCCCTACGAGCAGTACTTC	CSVRDFPYEQYF
.	TRBV19	TRBJ1-2	.	TGTGCCAGTAGTATTGATGACAGTGCTTATGGCTACACCTTC	CASSIDDSAYGYTF
TRBD2	TRBV7-2	TRBJ2-5	.	TGTGCCAGCAGCCGCGGACTAGCGGGGGCGGAGACCCAGTACTTC	CASSRGLAGAETQYF
TRBD2	TRBV19	TRBJ2-3	.	TGTGCCAGTAGTAAGCGGGAGGCCCTCACAGATACGCAGTATTTT	CASSKREALTDTQYF
TRBD1	TRBV27	TRBJ2-1	.	TGTGCCAGCAGTACAGGACAGGGATGGGCCTACAATGAGCAGTTCTTC	CASSTGQGWAYNEQFF
.	TRBV5-5	TRBJ2-5	.	TGTGCCAGCAGCTTGTTCGGGGGGCGAGAGACCCAGTACTTC	CASSLFGGRETQYF
.	TRBV27	TRBJ1-6	.	TGTGCCAGCAGTTTGCTAAGGGGGCCCCTCCACTTT	CASSLLRGPLHF